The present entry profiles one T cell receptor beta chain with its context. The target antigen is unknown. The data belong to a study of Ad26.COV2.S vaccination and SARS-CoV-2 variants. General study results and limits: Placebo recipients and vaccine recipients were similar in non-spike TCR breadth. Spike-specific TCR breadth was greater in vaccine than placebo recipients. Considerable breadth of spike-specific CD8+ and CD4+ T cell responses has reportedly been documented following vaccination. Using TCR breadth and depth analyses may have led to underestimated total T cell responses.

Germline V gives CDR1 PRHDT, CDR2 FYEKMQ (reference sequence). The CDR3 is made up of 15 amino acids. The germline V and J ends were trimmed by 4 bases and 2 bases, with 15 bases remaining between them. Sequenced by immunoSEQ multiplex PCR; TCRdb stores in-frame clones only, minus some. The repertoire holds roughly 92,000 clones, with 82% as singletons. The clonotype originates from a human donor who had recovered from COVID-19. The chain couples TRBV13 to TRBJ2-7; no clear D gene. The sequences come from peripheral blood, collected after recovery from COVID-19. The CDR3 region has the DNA TGTGCCAGCAGCTCCTCAGGCAGGCCCCCCTACGAGCAGTACTTC. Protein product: CASSSSGRPPYEQYF.